The sequence of this T cell receptor beta chain was determined in a study of T-cell memory formation after mild COVID-19. Study outcomes and limitations: Clones contracting across day 15 to 85 had a balanced CD4/CD8 profile; later expanding clones leaned CD4+. Researchers found some responding clones in pre-infection memory, a sign that cross-reactive memory joined.

V shed 5 bases and J shed 6 bases, with 15 bases lying between them. Germline V gene data show CDR1 as LNHDA and CDR2 as SQIVND (reference sequence). The CDR3 loop spans 14 amino acids. In this sample, this clonotype turned up many times. As yet, its antigen is unknown. TCRdb processed the 5' RACE reads anew with MiXCR; each CDR3 protein has one entry. The table shows 210,000 or so distinct CDR3 sequences, with 8% to 11% occurring only once. This receptor was taken from a man aged 18 to 30 who had mild COVID-19 (a few samples of this study predate the infection). Cell type and time point are not known. Sequencing was carried out using PBMCs or a T cell subset sorted from them (not recorded which). The chain recombines TRBV19 with TRBJ2-3, with D perhaps TRBD1 (6 bases). The CDR3 is CASSAGTTRDTQYF. CDR3 nucleotide sequence: TGTGCCAGTAGTGCCGGGACAACCAGGGATACGCAGTATTTT.